A single sample is the source of the 25 T cell receptor beta chains below, sequenced in a study of blood T cell repertoires in COVID-19. Only in-frame clones appear in the TCRdb table, and some are missing; sequencing was by immunoSEQ multiplex PCR. The data show tens of thousands of clones, with roughly 79% seen just once and less than 20% held by the top ten. Sequencing was carried out using peripheral blood. The receptors shown here come from a human donor in a cohort sampled during active COVID-19.

The chain joins TRBV30 to TRBJ2-5; 8 bases align to TRBD2. The CDR3 extends over 15 amino acids. Trimming removed 1 base from V and 2 bases from J; junction bases left unmatched: 6. Looked up from germline, CDR1 is GTSNPN and CDR2 is SVGIG (reference sequence). The CDR3 sequence: CAWSGYSGAQETQYF. CDR3 sequence (DNA): TGTGCCTGGAGTGGGTATAGCGGGGCACAAGAGACCCAGTACTTC. The full variable domain, rest sourced from reference TRBV30 and TRBJ2-5, is SQTIHQWPATLVQPVGSPLSLECTVEGTSNPNLYWYRQAAGRGLQLLFYSVGIGQISSEVPQNLSASRPQDRQFILSSKKLLLSDSGFYLCAWSGYSGAQETQYFGPGTRLLVL.

The V and J genes are TRBV15 and TRBJ2-2, with D possibly TRBD1 on 6 matching bases. Germline CDR1 is LNHNV and CDR2 is YYDKDF (reference sequence). CDR3 size: 18 residues. Deletions cut 0 bases from V and 4 bases from J, with 18 bases between. In DNA form, the CDR3 reads TGTGCCACCAGCAGAGACCGAACACCAACAGGGCGCACCGGGGAGCTGTTTTTT. It encodes CATSRDRTPTGRTGELFF.

This rearrangement joins TRBV5-1 to TRBJ2-2; D perhaps matches TRBD1 (6 bases). V was trimmed by 1 base and J by 4 bases, leaving 11 bases between them. From germline, CDR1 is SGHRS and CDR2 YFSETQ. The CDR3 has 15 amino acids. For the CDR3, the DNA is TGCGCCAGCAGCTTGACAGGGTTGGGCACCGGGGAGCTGTTTTTT. Translating gives CASSLTGLGTGELFF.

The V gene is TRBV27, the J gene TRBJ1-1, with no clear D. Germline V gene data show CDR1 as MNHEY and CDR2 as SMNVEV (reference sequence). Trimming removed 6 bases from V and 4 bases from J, with 12 bases in between. This CDR3 spans 13 amino acids. The CDR3, as DNA: TGTGCCAGCAGAAACAGTGCGGGCACTGAAGCTTTCTTT. Protein: CASRNSAGTEAFF.

Concerning this clone itself: In the same sample, other DNA sequences code for this CDR3. The chain carries TRBV5-1 and TRBJ2-7; TRBD1 matches 10 bases. The CDR3 has 14 residues. CDR1 and CDR2 (germline): SGHRS, YFSETQ. Unmatched junction bases numbered 4, after V lost 4 bases and J lost 3 bases. The CDR3: CASSTGTGDYEQYF. DNA for the CDR3: TGCGCCAGCAGCACTGGGACAGGGGACTACGAGCAGTACTTC.

The chain carries TRBV4-1 and TRBJ2-6; 11 bases are a match to TRBD1. The CDR3 spans 22 residues. Trimming took 0 bases from V and 0 from J; bases not matched to a gene: 13. Germline lookup yields CDR1 MGHRA and CDR2 YSYEKL. CDR3 bases: TGCGCCAGCAGCCAAGATCGAAGCTGGGCGGGACAGGGGGACTCTGGGGCCAACGTCCTGACTTTC. The encoded protein is CASSQDRSWAGQGDSGANVLTF.

The rearrangement uses TRBV29-1 and TRBJ1-1; a possible D gene is TRBD1 (5 bases). Per germline, CDR1 SQVTM and CDR2 ANQGSEA. Trimming removed 7 bases from V and 1 base from J, with 13 bases in between. This CDR3 has 13 amino acids. The CDR3 here is CSARAGGNTEAFF. In DNA, the CDR3 is TGCAGCGCCAGGGCGGGAGGGAACACTGAAGCTTTCTTT.

The chain recombines TRBV19 with TRBJ1-1, with 7 nucleotides matching TRBD1. Germline trimming cut 7 bases from V and 4 bases from J; bases unmatched to any gene: 3. The CDR3 is 12 residues long. Germline CDR1 and CDR2: LNHDA and SQIVND (reference sequence). The CDR3 DNA is TGTGCCAGTACTCAGGGGGTCACTGAAGCTTTCTTT. Protein product: CASTQGVTEAFF.

This clone has only one observation. The chain is built from TRBV27 and TRBJ2-7; 11 positions agree with TRBD1. Germline V gives CDR1 MNHEY, CDR2 SMNVEV (reference sequence). J gave up 2 bases and V 2 bases, and 5 bases lay outside the gene matches. The CDR3 runs 16 residues. The CDR3 sequence is CASSLSGTGGAYEQYV. CDR3 coding DNA: TGTGCCAGCAGTTTAAGCGGGACAGGGGGTGCCTACGAGCAGTACGTC.

The chain is built from TRBV7-8 and TRBJ2-7, with D possibly TRBD1 on 6 matching bases. Germline CDR1 and CDR2: SGHVS and FQNEAQ. V was shortened by 4 bases and J by 2 bases, with 9 bases between the two germline ends. The CDR3 has 13 residues. CDR3 nucleotide sequence: TGTGCCAGCAGCTCGGACAGACCCTACGAGCAGTACTTC. Its translation: CASSSDRPYEQYF.

This clone was observed a few times. The chain links TRBV6-1 to TRBJ1-3; D may be TRBD1 (5 bases). Looked up from germline, CDR1 is MNHNS and CDR2 is SASEGT. Trimming shortened V by 4 bases and J by 0 bases, and 19 bases separated the two germline ends. There are 18 residues in the CDR3. Written as DNA, the CDR3 is TGTGCCAGCAGTGCGGGGGGATGGAGGAGTTACTCTGGAAACACCATATATTTT. This gives the protein CASSAGGWRSYSGNTIYF.

This clone was seen more than once but under ten times. The chain has TRBV4-2 and TRBJ2-2; 16 bases are shared with TRBD2. V gave up 8 bases and J gave up 0 bases; unmatched junction bases: 9. This CDR3 is built from 19 residues. The germline CDR1 and CDR2 sequences are LGHNA and YNFKEQ. DNA for the CDR3: TGTGCCAGCTCGGGACTAGCGGGGGGGGCCGTAACGAACACCGGGGAGCTGTTTTTT. This codes for CASSGLAGGAVTNTGELFF.

This rearrangement joins TRBV30 to TRBJ1-2; the match to TRBD1 covers 8 bases. Germline lookup yields CDR1 GTSNPN and CDR2 SVGIG (reference sequence). This CDR3 is 17 amino acids long. Germline trimming cut 1 base from V and 6 bases from J; bases unmatched to any gene: 16. The CDR3 coding sequence is TGTGCCTGGAGTGGGTACGGGACAGGTCTCAAGCGAGATGGCTACACCTTC. Translating it yields CAWSGYGTGLKRDGYTF.

The rearrangement links TRBV29-1 to TRBJ2-1, with D possibly being TRBD2 (5 bases). V was clipped by 2 bases and J by 8 bases, with 13 bases between them. CDR1 SQVTM and CDR2 ANQGSEA come from the germline V gene. The CDR3 contains 13 residues. CDR3 DNA sequence: TGCAGCGTTGAAAACCAACTAGATGATGAGCAGTTCTTC. Protein product: CSVENQLDDEQFF.

V gene TRBV7-3 combines with J gene TRBJ2-5, with a tentative D call TRBD2 (6 bases). CDR1 is SGHTA and CDR2 is FQGTGA in the germline V gene. Trimming removed 0 bases from V and 2 bases from J, with 10 bases in between. There are 15 residues in the CDR3. The CDR3 region has the DNA TGTGCCAGCAGCTTAACGGGGGGATTACAAGAGACCCAGTACTTC. Residues: CASSLTGGLQETQYF.

This chain uses TRBV27 with TRBJ2-1, with 8 positions matching TRBD2. V lost 7 bases and J lost 6; bases outside the gene matches: 11. The CDR3 contains 15 residues. Germline V gene sequence: CDR1 MNHEY, CDR2 SMNVEV (reference sequence). For the CDR3, the DNA is TGTGCCAGCACCCATCGAGGGCGGGGGGCCAATGAGCAGTTCTTC. Protein: CASTHRGRGANEQFF.

This chain uses TRBV9 with TRBJ2-1, with 7 bases matching TRBD2. This CDR3 spans 15 amino acids. Germline CDR1 and CDR2: SGDLS and YYNGEE. Unmatched junction bases numbered 4, after V lost 0 bases and J lost 4 bases. The CDR3 bases are TGTGCCAGCAGCGTAGCTAGCGGAACTTACAATGAGCAGTTCTTC. Protein product: CASSVASGTYNEQFF.

The gene calls are TRBV5-8 and TRBJ1-2, with D possibly matching TRBD1 (6 bases). V was trimmed by 4 bases and J by 6 bases, leaving 13 bases between them. The CDR3 runs 13 residues. CDR1 and CDR2 (germline): SGHTS, YDEGEE. For the CDR3, the DNA is TGTGCCAGCAGCGAAAACAGGGATCATGGCTACACCTTC. Its translation is CASSENRDHGYTF.

This clone was observed a few times. This sequence joins TRBV7-8 and TRBJ2-4; 8 nucleotides match TRBD2. Germline V gives CDR1 SGHVS, CDR2 FQNEAQ. After removal of 5 bases from V and 8 bases from J, the junction contained 8 bases not matched to a gene. The CDR3 is made up of 14 amino acids. The CDR3 protein is CASSPGGGGDIQYF. The CDR3 region has the DNA TGTGCCAGCAGCCCCGGGGGGGGCGGAGACATTCAGTACTTC.

The chain employs TRBV11-2 and TRBJ1-1; D call uncertain. The germline V gene encodes CDR1 SGHAT and CDR2 FQNNGV. The CDR3 extends over 16 amino acids. V lost 5 bases and J 3 bases, leaving 19 bases between the germline ends. CDR3: CASSPFETQPHTEAFF. The CDR3 nucleotides are TGTGCCAGCAGCCCTTTCGAAACTCAACCTCACACTGAAGCTTTCTTT.

This clone has only a few counts. The V call is TRBV5-1, the J call TRBJ1-2; 8 bases match TRBD1. The CDR3 loop spans 14 amino acids. Germline CDR1 SGHRS, CDR2 YFSETQ. Germline trimming cut 2 bases from V and 6 bases from J; bases unmatched to any gene: 6. The chain's CDR3 is CASSLGAGGDGYTF. CDR3 coding DNA: TGCGCCAGCAGCTTAGGGGCAGGGGGCGATGGCTACACCTTC.

This clone was detected only once. The V call is TRBV7-2, the J call TRBJ1-2; 8 bases match TRBD1. After removal of 7 bases from V and 5 bases from J, the junction contained 9 bases not matched to a gene. Germline assignment: CDR1 SGHTA and CDR2 FQGNSA. The CDR3 sequence is 14 residues long. CDR3 in amino acids: CASNIRQGAYGYTF. The CDR3 DNA follows: TGTGCCAGCAACATCCGCCAGGGGGCTTATGGCTACACCTTC.

The rearrangement uses TRBV5-1 and TRBJ2-3; 9 bases agree with TRBD2. V dropped 4 bases and J dropped 0; count of bases not matched to a gene: 6. Germline CDR1 reads SGHRS; CDR2 reads YFSETQ. The CDR3 consists of 16 residues. CDR3 sequence: CASSAGTSRSTDTQYF. The CDR3, as DNA: TGCGCCAGCAGCGCAGGGACTAGCAGGAGCACAGATACGCAGTATTTT.

The chain combines TRBV6-2 or TRBV6-3 with TRBJ2-5; TRBD2 matches 16 bases. The V and J ends lost 1 base and 5 bases, in that order; junction bases with no gene match: 10. Germline CDR1 is MNHEY and CDR2 is SVGEGT. The CDR3 totals 19 residues. The CDR3 region is CASSYLGLAGGSAAETQYF. The CDR3, as DNA: TGTGCCAGCAGTTACTTGGGACTAGCGGGGGGGTCCGCTGCGGAGACCCAGTACTTC.

CDR3 residues: CASSLGPRVTNYGYTF. For the CDR3, the DNA is TGTGCCAGCAGCTTGGGACCGCGGGTAACAAACTATGGCTACACCTTC. The J gene is TRBJ1-2, the V gene TRBV5-5; D call uncertain. Trimming cost V 0 bases and J 2 bases, with 14 bases left between them. The CDR3 totals 16 residues. CDR1 is SGHKS and CDR2 is YYEKEE in the germline V gene (reference sequence).